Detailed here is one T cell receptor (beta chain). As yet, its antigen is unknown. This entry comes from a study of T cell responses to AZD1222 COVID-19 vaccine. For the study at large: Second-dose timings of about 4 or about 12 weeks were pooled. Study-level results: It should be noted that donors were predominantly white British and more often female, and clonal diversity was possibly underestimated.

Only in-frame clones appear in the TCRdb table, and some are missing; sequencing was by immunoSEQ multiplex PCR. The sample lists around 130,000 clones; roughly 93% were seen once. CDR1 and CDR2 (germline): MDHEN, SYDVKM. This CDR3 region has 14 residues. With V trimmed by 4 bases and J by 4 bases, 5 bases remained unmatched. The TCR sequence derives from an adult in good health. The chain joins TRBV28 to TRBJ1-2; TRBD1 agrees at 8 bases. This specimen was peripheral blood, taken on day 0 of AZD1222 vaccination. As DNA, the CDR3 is TGTGCCAGCAGTTCGCCGGGACAGGTCTATGGCTACACCTTC. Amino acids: CASSSPGQVYGYTF.